This TCR beta chain was recovered during a study of T cell responses to AZD1222 COVID-19 vaccine. Whole-study results and caveats: There were repertoire samples only from the period after the peak T cell response. Among the donors, most were white British and more were female, and clonal diversity was possibly underestimated.

The study pooled second doses at about 4 or about 12 weeks. Produced via immunoSEQ multiplex PCR; TCRdb's table is partial and in-frame only. The table lists about 120,000 clones, roughly 89% of them singletons, with around 16% in the top ten. The CDR3 has 17 residues. V trimming: 4 bases; J trimming: 0 bases; junction bases outside the gene matches: 3. The germline gives CDR1 ENHRY, CDR2 SYGVKD. This clone rates as medium-sized. The antigen is undetermined. Sequenced material: peripheral blood, taken 28 days after the second AZD1222 dose. The TCR sequence derives from an adult who received the AZD1222 COVID-19 vaccine. The V call is TRBV10-3, the J call TRBJ2-6; 10 bases match TRBD2. The CDR3 here is CAISASGSRSGANVLTF. The CDR3 DNA reads as TGTGCCATCAGTGCTAGCGGGAGTCGCTCTGGGGCCAACGTCCTGACTTTC.